This T cell receptor beta chain is drawn from a study of T cell repertoires in cytomegalovirus infection. Each CDR3 protein gets one entry after TCRdb re-called the reads with MiXCR. The table has around 450,000 distinct CDR3 sequences, about 33% seen once. V shed 0 bases and J 2 bases; nucleotides not matched to a gene: 8. The CDR3 sequence is 19 residues long. CDR1 is SGDLS and CDR2 is YYNGEE in the germline V gene. This rearrangement joins TRBV9 to TRBJ2-3; 14 bases line up with TRBD2. The origin of this receptor is a human donor in good health (CMV status not recorded). Some clones in this sample may be carry-over from other donors' samples. Sequenced material: PBMCs. The CDR3 loop reads CASSVGPGLAGGYTDTQYF. CDR3 in DNA: TGTGCCAGCAGCGTAGGACCCGGACTAGCGGGGGGATACACAGATACGCAGTATTTT. Complete variable domain (other parts from reference TRBV9 and TRBJ2-3): DSGVTQTPKHLITATGQRVTLRCSPRSGDLSVYWYQQSLDQGLQFLIQYYNGEERAKGNILERFSAQQFPDLHSELNLSSLELGDSALYFCASSVGPGLAGGYTDTQYFGPGTRLTVL.